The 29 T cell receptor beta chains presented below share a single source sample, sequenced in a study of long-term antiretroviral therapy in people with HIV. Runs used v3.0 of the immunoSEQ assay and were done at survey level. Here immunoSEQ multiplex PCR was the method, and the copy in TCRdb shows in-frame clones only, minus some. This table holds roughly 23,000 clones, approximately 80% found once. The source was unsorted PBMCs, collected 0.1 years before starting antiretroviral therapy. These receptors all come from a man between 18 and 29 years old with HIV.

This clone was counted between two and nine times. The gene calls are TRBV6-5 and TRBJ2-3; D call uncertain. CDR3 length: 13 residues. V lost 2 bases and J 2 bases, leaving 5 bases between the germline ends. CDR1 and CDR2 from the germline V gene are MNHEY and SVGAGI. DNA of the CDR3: TGTGCCAGCAGTTACACTACCACAGATACGCAGTATTTT. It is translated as CASSYTTTDTQYF.

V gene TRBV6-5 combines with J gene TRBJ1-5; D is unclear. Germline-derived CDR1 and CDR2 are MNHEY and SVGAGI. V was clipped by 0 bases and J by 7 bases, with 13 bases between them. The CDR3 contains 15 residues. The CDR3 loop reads CASSYSFTRKQPQHF. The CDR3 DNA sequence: TGTGCCAGCAGTTACTCATTTACCCGGAAACAGCCCCAGCATTTT.

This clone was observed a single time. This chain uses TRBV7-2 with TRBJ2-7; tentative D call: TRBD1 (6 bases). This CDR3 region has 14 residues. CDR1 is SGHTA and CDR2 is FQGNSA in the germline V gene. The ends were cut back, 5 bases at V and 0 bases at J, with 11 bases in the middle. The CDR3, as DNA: TGTGCCAGCAGCCAACCGGGACACTCCTACGAGCAGTACTTC. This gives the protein CASSQPGHSYEQYF.

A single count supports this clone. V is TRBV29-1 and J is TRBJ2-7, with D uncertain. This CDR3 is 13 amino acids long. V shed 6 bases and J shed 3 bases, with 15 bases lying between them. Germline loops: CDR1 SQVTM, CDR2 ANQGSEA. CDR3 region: CSVRAVWDYEQYF. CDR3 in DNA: TGCAGCGTGAGAGCCGTGTGGGACTACGAGCAGTACTTC.

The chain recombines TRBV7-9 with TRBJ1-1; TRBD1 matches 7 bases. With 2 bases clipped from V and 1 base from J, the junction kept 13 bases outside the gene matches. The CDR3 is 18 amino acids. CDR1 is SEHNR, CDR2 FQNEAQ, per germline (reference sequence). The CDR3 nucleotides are TGTGCCAGCAGCTTACGAGTGCTTGACAGGGAGGAGAACACTGAAGCTTTCTTT. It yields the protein CASSLRVLDREENTEAFF.

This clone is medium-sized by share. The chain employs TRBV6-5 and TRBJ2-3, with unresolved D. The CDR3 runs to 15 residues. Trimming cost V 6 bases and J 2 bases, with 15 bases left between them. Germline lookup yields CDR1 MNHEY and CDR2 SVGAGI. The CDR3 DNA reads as TGTGCCAGCAGCCAGGACCCTACTGTCACAGATACGCAGTATTTT. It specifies CASSQDPTVTDTQYF.

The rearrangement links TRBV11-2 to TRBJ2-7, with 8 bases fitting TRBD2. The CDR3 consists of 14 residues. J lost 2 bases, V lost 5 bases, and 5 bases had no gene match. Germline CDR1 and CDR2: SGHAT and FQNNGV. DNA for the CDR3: TGTGCCAGCAGCAAAAGCGGGGGACCCTACGAGCAGTACTTC. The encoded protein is CASSKSGGPYEQYF.

The CDR3 loop is CASSVGQSTINEQFF. Here the CDR3 DNA reads TGTGCCAGCAGTGTGGGACAGTCTACAATCAATGAGCAGTTCTTC. The chain carries TRBV28 and TRBJ2-1; 7 bases map to TRBD1. Looked up from germline, CDR1 is MDHEN and CDR2 is SYDVKM. After removal of 5 bases from V and 6 bases from J, the junction contained 10 bases not matched to a gene. The CDR3 covers 15 residues.

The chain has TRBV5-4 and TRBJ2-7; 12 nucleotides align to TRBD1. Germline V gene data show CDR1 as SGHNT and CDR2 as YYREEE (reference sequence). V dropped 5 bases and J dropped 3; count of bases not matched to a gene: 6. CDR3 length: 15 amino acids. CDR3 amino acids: CASSPGTGGLYEQYF. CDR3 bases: TGTGCCAGCAGTCCCGGGACAGGGGGCCTCTACGAGCAGTACTTC.

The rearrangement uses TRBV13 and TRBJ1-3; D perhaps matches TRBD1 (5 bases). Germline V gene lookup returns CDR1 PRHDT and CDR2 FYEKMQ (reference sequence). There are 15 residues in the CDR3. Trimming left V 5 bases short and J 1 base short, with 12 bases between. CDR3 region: CASSGGTDSGNTIYF. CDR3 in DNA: TGTGCCAGCAGCGGTGGGACGGATTCTGGAAACACCATATATTTT. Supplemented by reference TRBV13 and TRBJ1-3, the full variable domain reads AAGVIQSPRHLIKEKRETATLKCYPIPRHDTVYWYQQGPGQDPQFLISFYEKMQSDKGSIPDRFSAQQFSDYHSELNMSSLELGDSALYFCASSGGTDSGNTIYFGEGSWLTVV.

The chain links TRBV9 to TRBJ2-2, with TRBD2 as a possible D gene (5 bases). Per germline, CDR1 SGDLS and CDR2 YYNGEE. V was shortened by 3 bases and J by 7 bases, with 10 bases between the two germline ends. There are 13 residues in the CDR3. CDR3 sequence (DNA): TGTGCCAGCAGCGCCCTCGGGGTCGGGGAGCTGTTTTTT. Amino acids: CASSALGVGELFF.

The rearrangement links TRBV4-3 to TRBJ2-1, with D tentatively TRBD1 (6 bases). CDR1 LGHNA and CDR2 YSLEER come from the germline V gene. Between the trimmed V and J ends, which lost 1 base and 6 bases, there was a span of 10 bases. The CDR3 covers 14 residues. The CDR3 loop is CASSQGVGGNEQFF. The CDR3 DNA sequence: TGCGCCAGCAGCCAAGGTGTAGGGGGCAATGAGCAGTTCTTC.

The CDR3 region has the DNA TGTGCCAGCAGCCTCGGGCGGGGACGGATCACAGATACGCAGTATTTT. Translated, it gives CASSLGRGRITDTQYF. The V gene is TRBV7-2, the J gene TRBJ2-3; a weak D match, TRBD2 (6 bases). The CDR3 is 16 residues long. CDR1 is SGHTA, CDR2 FQGNSA, per germline. V shed 5 bases and J shed 2 bases, with 17 bases lying between them.

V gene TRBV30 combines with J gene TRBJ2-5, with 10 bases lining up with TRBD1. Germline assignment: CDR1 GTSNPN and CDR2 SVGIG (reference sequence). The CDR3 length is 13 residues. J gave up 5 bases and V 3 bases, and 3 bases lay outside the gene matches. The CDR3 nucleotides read TGTGCCTGGAGCGCGGGACAGGGGGAGACCCAGTACTTC. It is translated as CAWSAGQGETQYF.

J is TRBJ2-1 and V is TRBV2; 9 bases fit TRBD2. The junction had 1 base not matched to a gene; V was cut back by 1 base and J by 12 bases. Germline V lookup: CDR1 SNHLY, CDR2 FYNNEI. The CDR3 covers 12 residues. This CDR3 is CASSEEAGGQFF. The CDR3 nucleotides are TGTGCCAGCAGTGAAGAAGCGGGGGGGCAGTTCTTC.

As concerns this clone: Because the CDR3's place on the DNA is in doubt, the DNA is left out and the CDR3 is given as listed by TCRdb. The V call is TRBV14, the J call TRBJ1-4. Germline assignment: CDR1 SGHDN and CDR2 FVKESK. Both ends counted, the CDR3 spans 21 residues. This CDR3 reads CASSQPGISTRPLQLMKNCFF.

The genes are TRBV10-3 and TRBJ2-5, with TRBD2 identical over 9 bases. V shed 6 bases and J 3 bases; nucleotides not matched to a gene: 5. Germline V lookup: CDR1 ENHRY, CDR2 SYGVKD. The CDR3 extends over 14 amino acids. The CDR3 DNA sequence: TGTGCCATCAGGTCGACTAGCGGTGAAGAGACCCAGTACTTC. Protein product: CAIRSTSGEETQYF.

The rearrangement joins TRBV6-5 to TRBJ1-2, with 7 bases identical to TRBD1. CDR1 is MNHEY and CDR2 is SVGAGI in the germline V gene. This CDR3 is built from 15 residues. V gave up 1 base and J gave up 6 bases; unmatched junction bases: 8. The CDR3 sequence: CASSYYGQARDGYTF. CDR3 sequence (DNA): TGTGCCAGCAGTTACTACGGACAGGCGAGGGATGGCTACACCTTC.

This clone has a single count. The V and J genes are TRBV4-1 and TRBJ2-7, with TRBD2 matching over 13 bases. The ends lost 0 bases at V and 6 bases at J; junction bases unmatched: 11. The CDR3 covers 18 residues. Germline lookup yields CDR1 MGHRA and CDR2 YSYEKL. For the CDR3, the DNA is TGCGCCAGCAGCCAAGAGACTAGCGGGAGGTCTCGCCCCCTCGAGCAGTACTTC. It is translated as CASSQETSGRSRPLEQYF.

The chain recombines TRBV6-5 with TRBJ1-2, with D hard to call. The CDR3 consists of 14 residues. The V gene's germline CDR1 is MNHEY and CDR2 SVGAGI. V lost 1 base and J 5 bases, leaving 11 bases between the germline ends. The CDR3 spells CASSYYGVGYGYTF. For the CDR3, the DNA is TGTGCCAGCAGTTACTACGGGGTGGGGTATGGCTACACCTTC.

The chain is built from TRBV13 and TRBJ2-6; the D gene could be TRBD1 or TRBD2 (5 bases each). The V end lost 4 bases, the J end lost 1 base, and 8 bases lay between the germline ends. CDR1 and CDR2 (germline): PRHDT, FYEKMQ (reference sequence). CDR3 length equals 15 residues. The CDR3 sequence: CASSWGMSGANVLTF. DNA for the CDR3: TGTGCCAGCAGCTGGGGGATGTCTGGGGCCAACGTCCTGACTTTC.

DNA of the CDR3: TGCGCCAGCAGCTTAAGCCAAGAGACCCAGTACTTC. Amino acid sequence: CASSLSQETQYF. The rearrangement joins TRBV5-1 to TRBJ2-5; no definite D call. Germline V gene data show CDR1 as SGHRS and CDR2 as YFSETQ. V dropped 2 bases and J dropped 1 base, with 3 bases sitting between them. CDR3 size: 12 residues.

The CDR3, as DNA: TGTGCCAGCAGTTTATCAAGTGGCTCGTTTCCCGGGGAGCTGTTTTTT. It encodes CASSLSSGSFPGELFF. The V call is TRBV27, the J call TRBJ2-2; no definite D call. CDR1 is MNHEY and CDR2 is SMNVEV in the germline V gene (reference sequence). The CDR3 has 16 amino acids. The V end lost 0 bases, the J end lost 6 bases, and 14 bases lay between the germline ends.

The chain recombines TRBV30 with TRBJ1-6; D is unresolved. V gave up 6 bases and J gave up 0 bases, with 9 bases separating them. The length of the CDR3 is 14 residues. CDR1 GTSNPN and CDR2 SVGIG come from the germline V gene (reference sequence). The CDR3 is CACSRSSYNSPLHF. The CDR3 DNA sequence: TGTGCCTGTTCTCGGAGCTCCTATAATTCACCCCTCCACTTT. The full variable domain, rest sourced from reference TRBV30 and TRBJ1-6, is SQTIHQWPATLVQPVGSPLSLECTVEGTSNPNLYWYRQAAGRGLQLLFYSVGIGQISSEVPQNLSASRPQDRQFILSSKKLLLSDSGFYLCACSRSSYNSPLHFGNGTRLTVT.

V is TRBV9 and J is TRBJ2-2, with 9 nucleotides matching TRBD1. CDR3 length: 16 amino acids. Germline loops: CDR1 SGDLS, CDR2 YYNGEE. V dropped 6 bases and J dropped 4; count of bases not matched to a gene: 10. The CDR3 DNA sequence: TGTGCCAGCACCCCAGACGGACAGGGGTTCACCGGGGAGCTGTTTTTT. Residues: CASTPDGQGFTGELFF.

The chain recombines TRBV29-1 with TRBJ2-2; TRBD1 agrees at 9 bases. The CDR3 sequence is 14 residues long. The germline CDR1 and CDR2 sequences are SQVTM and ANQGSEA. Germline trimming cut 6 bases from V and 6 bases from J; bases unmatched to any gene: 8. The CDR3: CSVASGTGSGELFF. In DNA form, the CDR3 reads TGCAGCGTAGCCTCCGGGACAGGGTCCGGGGAGCTGTTTTTT.

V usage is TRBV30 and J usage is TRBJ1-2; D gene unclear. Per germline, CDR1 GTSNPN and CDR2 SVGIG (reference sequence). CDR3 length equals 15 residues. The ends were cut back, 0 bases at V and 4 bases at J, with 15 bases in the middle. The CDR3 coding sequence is TGTGCCTGGAGTGTAAAAAAGGCGCGGCCCTATGGCTACACCTTC. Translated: CAWSVKKARPYGYTF.

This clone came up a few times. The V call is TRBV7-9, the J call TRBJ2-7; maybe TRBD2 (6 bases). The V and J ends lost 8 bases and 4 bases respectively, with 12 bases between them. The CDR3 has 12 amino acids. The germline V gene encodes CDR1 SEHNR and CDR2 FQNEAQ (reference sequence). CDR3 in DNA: TGTGCCAGCCAGGACGGGGGTTACGAGCAGTACTTC. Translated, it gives CASQDGGYEQYF. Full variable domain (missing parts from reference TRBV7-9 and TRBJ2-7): DTGVSQNPRHKITKRGQNVTFRCDPISEHNRLYWYRQTLGQGPEFLTYFQNEAQLEKSRLLSDRFSAERPKGSFSTLEIQRTEQGDSAMYLCASQDGGYEQYFGPGTRLTVT.

CDR3 in amino acids: CASSPSSGSRPSYEQYF. The CDR3 region has the DNA TGTGCCAGCTCACCGTCGAGCGGGAGCCGCCCCTCCTACGAGCAGTACTTC. The rearrangement uses TRBV18 and TRBJ2-7, with 8 bases fitting TRBD2. The CDR3 contains 17 residues. Germline assignment: CDR1 KGHSH and CDR2 LQKENI. With 3 bases clipped from V and 0 bases from J, the junction kept 10 bases outside the gene matches.